This TCR beta chain was sequenced for a study of tumour-infiltrating T cells in Burkitt lymphoma. Study in general: Repertoire clonality predicted overall and progression-free survival.

This clone was detected once. This table comes from immunoSEQ multiplex PCR, and its TCRdb copy is limited to in-frame clones, with some not included. The sample comprises 13,000 to 15,000 clones, around 75% of which are singletons, and 7.2% rests with the top ten. Sequenced: tumor tissue. The source of this sequence is a human donor with diffuse large B-cell lymphoma.

The CDR3 sequence is CASSLRLAGPTGELFF. Here the CDR3 DNA reads TGCGCCAGCAGCTTGAGACTAGCGGGACCCACCGGGGAGCTGTTTTTT. J is TRBJ2-2 and V is TRBV5-1; TRBD2 matches at 11 bases. The length of the CDR3 is 16 residues. V lost 1 base, J lost 4 bases, and 3 bases stayed unmatched. CDR1 and CDR2 (germline): SGHRS, YFSETQ.